These 2 T cell receptor beta chains originate from one sample sequenced in a study of post-analysis software for immune sequencing data. Study-wide results and caveats: Patients showed TRBV5-6, TRBV5-1 and TRBV20-1 among 4 or 5 TRBV segments more frequent than in controls.

Presence of unique molecular identifiers characterized the TCR beta cDNA libraries. TCRdb ran MiXCR on the PCR reads and lists one entry per CDR3 protein. The repertoire holds roughly 570,000 distinct CDR3 sequences, with approximately 31% as singletons. These receptors' antigens are unknown. Sequencing was done on a sample of blood. The receptors here all came from a girl aged 2-17 years with multiple sclerosis.

Details on this clonotype: Since no conserved phenylalanine or tryptophan closes the CDR3, a read error is the likely cause. V and J are TRBV9 and TRBJ2-1; no clear D gene. The CDR3 runs to 15 residues. Germline CDR1 reads SGDLS; CDR2 reads YYNGEE. V gave up 6 bases and J gave up 0 bases, with 13 bases separating them. The DNA for the CDR3 is TGTGCCAGCACCCCCGGCGGCGACTCCTACAATGAGCAGTTCATC. This encodes CASTPGGDSYNEQFI.

This clonotype was observed a handful of times. The genes are TRBV20-1 and TRBJ2-5, with D maybe TRBD1 (5 bases). V was pared by 0 bases and J by 4 bases, with 12 bases between. CDR3 length: 14 residues. Per germline, CDR1 DFQATT and CDR2 SNEGSKA (reference sequence). The CDR3 DNA reads as TGCAGTGCTAGAGATTTTGGGGCCGGAGAGACCCAGTACTTC. Translated, it gives CSARDFGAGETQYF.